This T cell receptor (beta chain) was identified in a study of blood T cells in healthy people across ages. The use of a sample-barcoded 5' primer and a J-beta primer mix characterized a second PCR of roughly 7 to 12 cycles. Researchers report that a template-switch adaptor with 12 random nucleotides tagged each cDNA molecule. TCRdb recomputed calls from the 5' RACE reads with MiXCR, one row per CDR3 protein. There are hundreds of thousands of distinct CDR3 sequences in the sample; 20% to 25% occur only once, and 3% to 4% lies in the top ten. The CDR3 contains 15 residues. Trimming removed 4 bases at V and 3 bases at J, with 16 bases between. Looked up from germline, CDR1 is MNHNY and CDR2 is SVGAGI (reference sequence).

The sequenced sample was blood. The rearrangement links TRBV6-6 to TRBJ2-7; perhaps TRBD1 as D (6 bases). The receptor was isolated from a man in his sixties or seventies in good health. CDR3 sequence (DNA): TGTGCCAGCAGTTTAGGAAAACCAGGGGACTACGAGCAGTACTTC. Its protein product is CASSLGKPGDYEQYF.